Following are 29 T cell receptor beta chains from one sample sequenced in a study of early T cells in non-severe SARS-CoV-2 infection. MiXCR, run by TCRdb on the 5' RACE reads, gives a single entry per CDR3 protein. The sample records 70,000 to 85,000 distinct CDR3 sequences, about 12% being singletons. Sequencing was carried out using whole blood. The receptors were gathered from an adult who was a healthcare worker with PCR-confirmed SARS-CoV-2 infection or an uninfected control (not recorded which).

This clonotype was seen only a few times. V gene TRBV12-3 or TRBV12-4 combines with J gene TRBJ1-4; 10 bases are shared with TRBD1. This CDR3 spans 14 amino acids. V lost 5 bases and J lost 11; bases outside the gene matches: 8. This chain's CDR3 is CASSRGTGEGKLFF. The DNA of the CDR3 is TGTGCCAGCAGTCGCGGGACAGGGGAAGGGAAACTGTTTTTT.

This clonotype was seen a handful of times. V usage is TRBV7-9 and J usage is TRBJ2-1; D might be TRBD2 (6 bases). There are 16 residues in the CDR3. Between the trimmed V and J ends, which lost 3 bases and 5 bases, there was a span of 17 bases. Germline CDR1 reads SEHNR; CDR2 reads FQNEAQ (reference sequence). The CDR3 loop reads CASSLISGFGNNEQFF. DNA of the CDR3: TGTGCCAGCAGCTTGATTAGCGGCTTCGGGAACAATGAGCAGTTCTTC.

Ten or more counts support this clonotype. The J gene is TRBJ1-3, the V gene TRBV20-1; no clear D gene. Trimming left V 0 bases short and J 1 base short, with 13 bases between. The CDR3 loop spans 16 amino acids. CDR1 is DFQATT and CDR2 is SNEGSKA in the germline V gene (reference sequence). The CDR3 DNA reads TGCAGTGCTAGAGAGCGAGGCACAGCATCTGGAAACACCATATATTTT. It translates to CSARERGTASGNTIYF.

This clonotype was counted a few times. J is TRBJ2-1 and V is TRBV5-6; the match to TRBD1 covers 7 bases. The germline V gene has CDR1 SGHDT and CDR2 YYEEEE. V dropped 4 bases and J dropped 0; count of bases not matched to a gene: 4. The CDR3 loop spans 15 amino acids. CDR3 sequence (DNA): TGTGCCAGCAGCGAAGGACAGGTCTCCTACAATGAGCAGTTCTTC. Translating it yields CASSEGQVSYNEQFF.

This clonotype was detected only a few times. V and J are TRBV7-2 and TRBJ1-6; 7 positions agree with TRBD1. Germline V gene lookup returns CDR1 SGHTA and CDR2 FQGNSA. Germline trimming cut 5 bases from V and 4 bases from J; bases unmatched to any gene: 2. The CDR3 totals 14 residues. CDR3 DNA: TGTGCCAGCAGCACGACAGGGTATAATTCACCCCTCCACTTT. Translating gives CASSTTGYNSPLHF.

As for this clonotype: A much larger clone differs from this one at a single base, so this may be a read error. A read error is likely, as this CDR3 ends without the conserved phenylalanine or tryptophan. The rearrangement links TRBV19 to TRBJ2-2, with D tentatively TRBD2 (5 bases). This CDR3 has 14 amino acids. Trimming pared 8 bases from V and 0 bases from J, leaving 10 bases between. Germline V gives CDR1 LNHDA, CDR2 SQIVND (reference sequence). This CDR3 is CASARGSNTGELFL. As DNA, the CDR3 is TGTGCCAGTGCCCGGGGATCGAACACCGGGGAGCTGTTTCTT.

This clonotype was found many times. V and J are TRBV6-1 and TRBJ1-4; D unclear. The length of the CDR3 is 13 residues. V was clipped by 6 bases and J by 8 bases, with 13 bases between them. Germline CDR1 is MNHNS and CDR2 is SASEGT. In DNA, the CDR3 is TGTGCCAGCAGAGTTGCAGGAGGGGAAAAACTGTTTTTT. Amino acid sequence: CASRVAGGEKLFF.

This clonotype was observed at least ten times. The chain is built from TRBV29-1 and TRBJ1-1; 8 nucleotides line up with TRBD1. The ends lost 7 bases at V and 10 bases at J; junction bases unmatched: 8. Germline V gene data show CDR1 as SQVTM and CDR2 as ANQGSEA. The CDR3 covers 11 residues. The CDR3 DNA reads TGCAGCGGGACAGGACAGGGTGCAGCTTTCTTT. This encodes CSGTGQGAAFF.

The sample holds a few counts of this clonotype. The gene calls are TRBV19 and TRBJ2-2; D gene unclear. The CDR3 totals 13 residues. The germline V gene has CDR1 LNHDA and CDR2 SQIVND (reference sequence). Trimming left V 5 bases short and J 5 bases short, with 9 bases between. For the CDR3, the DNA is TGTGCCAGTAGTCTCCACGGTACCGGGGAGCTGTTTTTT. Protein sequence: CASSLHGTGELFF. Supplemented by reference TRBV19 and TRBJ2-2, the full variable domain reads DGGITQSPKYLFRKEGQNVTLSCEQNLNHDAMYWYRQDPGQGLRLIYYSQIVNDFQKGDIAEGYSVSREKKESFPLTVTSAQKNPTAFYLCASSLHGTGELFFGEGSRLTVL.

V is TRBV30 and J is TRBJ2-7, with 14 positions matching TRBD2. The trim removed 4 bases at V and 7 bases at J, leaving 6 bases unmatched. Germline values: CDR1 GTSNPN, CDR2 SVGIG (reference sequence). The CDR3 extends over 14 amino acids. For the CDR3, the DNA is TGTGCCTGGACCTGGACTAGCGGGAGGACGGAGCAGTACTTC. Protein sequence: CAWTWTSGRTEQYF.

This clonotype was counted only a few times. This chain uses TRBV6-4 with TRBJ1-6; 8 nucleotides line up with TRBD1. The CDR3 contains 14 residues. V was pared by 3 bases and J by 7 bases, with 2 bases of the junction left unmatched. Germline assignment: CDR1 MRHNA and CDR2 SNTAGT. The CDR3 coding sequence is TGTGCCAGCAGTGAACGGGACAGGAATTCACCCCTCCACTTT. Protein sequence: CASSERDRNSPLHF.

This clonotype showed up many times. This chain links TRBV6-2 or TRBV6-3 with TRBJ2-3; D is unresolved. Trimming left V 5 bases short and J 1 base short, with 10 bases between. Looked up from germline, CDR1 is MNHEY and CDR2 is SVGEGT. The CDR3 is made up of 14 amino acids. DNA for the CDR3: TGTGCCAGCAGTCCGACTGGCCGCACAGATACGCAGTATTTT. Its protein product is CASSPTGRTDTQYF.

The V call is TRBV27, the J call TRBJ1-2, with a tentative D call TRBD1 (6 bases). Germline-derived CDR1 and CDR2 are MNHEY and SMNVEV (reference sequence). V lost 3 bases to trimming and J lost 3 bases, with 11 bases between them. The CDR3 consists of 14 residues. The CDR3 DNA reads as TGTGCCAGCAGTTTTTCAGGGGCAGACTATGGCTACACCTTC. Its protein product is CASSFSGADYGYTF.

The chain combines TRBV9 with TRBJ2-5, with D tentatively TRBD2 (6 bases). Germline lookup yields CDR1 SGDLS and CDR2 YYNGEE. V was clipped by 3 bases and J by 2 bases, with 14 bases between them. CDR3 length equals 15 residues. The CDR3: CASSGTGTQQETQYF. In DNA form, the CDR3 reads TGTGCCAGCAGCGGGACCGGGACTCAGCAAGAGACCCAGTACTTC. Using reference TRBV9 and TRBJ2-5 for the parts outside the CDR3, the full variable domain is DSGVTQTPKHLITATGQRVTLRCSPRSGDLSVYWYQQSLDQGLQFLIQYYNGEERAKGNILERFSAQQFPDLHSELNLSSLELGDSALYFCASSGTGTQQETQYFGPGTRLLVL.

The chain has TRBV19 and TRBJ2-1; D remains unclear. Germline V gives CDR1 LNHDA, CDR2 SQIVND (reference sequence). V was pared by 5 bases and J by 8 bases, with 10 bases between. The CDR3 length is 12 residues. CDR3 in amino acids: CASSPRLHEQFF. Here the CDR3 DNA reads TGTGCCAGTAGTCCCCGGTTGCATGAGCAGTTCTTC.

The chain uses TRBV29-1 and TRBJ2-2; 9 bases fit TRBD1. Germline CDR1 SQVTM, CDR2 ANQGSEA. The CDR3 sequence is 14 residues long. V lost 4 bases to trimming and J lost 6 bases; unmatched junction nucleotides: 6. For the CDR3, the DNA is TGCAGCGTTGTTGGGACAGGGATGGCCGGGGAGCTGTTTTTT. It translates to CSVVGTGMAGELFF.

This clonotype was recorded a few times. The V and J genes are TRBV7-6 and TRBJ1-3; D is undetermined. Germline values: CDR1 SGHVS, CDR2 FNYEAQ. This CDR3 is built from 17 residues. V gave up 3 bases and J gave up 4 bases, with 19 bases separating them. CDR3 residues: CASSFRVAGKGGNTIYF. DNA for the CDR3: TGTGCCAGCAGCTTCCGGGTTGCGGGAAAGGGAGGAAACACCATATATTTT.

This clonotype has only a few counts. The J gene is TRBJ2-3, the V gene TRBV20-1; D uncertain. The germline V gene has CDR1 DFQATT and CDR2 SNEGSKA (reference sequence). V lost 6 bases, J lost 0 bases, and 10 bases lay in between. This CDR3 region has 13 residues. CDR3 in amino acids: CSAPPASTDTQYF. The CDR3 bases are TGCAGTGCCCCCCCCGCTAGCACAGATACGCAGTATTTT.

This clonotype showed up just once. This may come from a read error, since a much larger clone is one base off. The chain joins TRBV3-1 to TRBJ2-2; the D gene is possibly TRBD1 (6 bases). The CDR3 covers 16 residues. Germline assignment: CDR1 LGHDT and CDR2 YNNKEL (reference sequence). Here the CDR3 reads CDSSSRAGVNTGELFF. CDR3 in DNA: TGTGACAGCAGTTCAAGAGCAGGGGTCAACACCGGGGAGCTGTTTTTT.

This clonotype was recorded many times. V usage is TRBV29-1 and J usage is TRBJ1-2; 8 nucleotides align to TRBD1. With V trimmed by 3 bases and J by 7 bases, 4 bases remained unmatched. Germline V lookup: CDR1 SQVTM, CDR2 ANQGSEA. This CDR3 has 12 residues. This CDR3 reads CSVDRGLSGYTF. CDR3 DNA sequence: TGCAGCGTTGACAGGGGGCTAAGTGGCTACACCTTC.

This clonotype was recorded many times. The junction differs from germline at one of its ends, possibly a read error. V gene TRBV6-6 combines with J gene TRBJ1-1; a weak D match, TRBD1 (5 bases). This CDR3 comprises 11 residues. Per germline, CDR1 MNHNY and CDR2 SVGAGI (reference sequence). The CDR3 DNA follows: TGTGCCAGCAGTTACGGGACTGAAGCCTTCTTT. This gives the protein CASSYGTEAFF.

This clonotype was observed a handful of times. This chain joins TRBV7-9 and TRBJ2-7, with 8 nucleotides matching TRBD1. CDR3 size: 16 residues. From germline, CDR1 is SEHNR and CDR2 FQNEAQ (reference sequence). V lost 1 base to trimming and J lost 6 bases; unmatched junction nucleotides: 11. This chain's CDR3 is CASSLGVGQGDREQYF. As DNA, the CDR3 is TGTGCCAGCAGCTTAGGGGTAGGACAGGGCGATCGCGAGCAGTACTTC. The full variable domain, completed using reference TRBV7-9 and TRBJ2-7, is DTGVSQNPRHKITKRGQNVTFRCDPISEHNRLYWYRQTLGQGPEFLTYFQNEAQLEKSRLLSDRFSAERPKGSFSTLEIQRTEQGDSAMYLCASSLGVGQGDREQYFGPGTRLTVT.

V and J are TRBV6-6 and TRBJ2-7, with TRBD1 as a possible D gene (5 bases). Germline lookup yields CDR1 MNHNY and CDR2 SVGAGI (reference sequence). The CDR3 is made up of 15 amino acids. Trimming stripped 2 bases from V and 0 bases from J, with 11 bases between. The CDR3 bases are TGTGCCAGCAGTTACGGGGCAGATTCCTCCTACGAGCAGTACTTC. Its translation is CASSYGADSSYEQYF.

This clonotype was detected ten times or more. The rearrangement uses TRBV12-3 or TRBV12-4 and TRBJ1-5; 7 positions agree with TRBD1. Trimming cost V 6 bases and J 2 bases; bases outside gene matches: 4. The CDR3 is made up of 14 amino acids. Here the CDR3 reads CASSTGTGNQPQHF. The CDR3 bases are TGTGCCAGCAGCACCGGGACAGGCAATCAGCCCCAGCATTTT.

The genes are TRBV19 and TRBJ2-1; 9 bases align to TRBD2. The V gene end was trimmed by 5 bases and the J gene end by 6 bases; junction bases not matched to a gene: 11. This CDR3 has 16 residues. CDR1 is LNHDA and CDR2 is SQIVND in the germline V gene (reference sequence). CDR3 sequence reads: CASSPMSGRTLNEQFF. The CDR3 DNA reads TGTGCCAGTAGTCCGATGAGCGGGAGGACCCTCAATGAGCAGTTCTTC.

This clonotype has just a few counts. The chain recombines TRBV18 with TRBJ1-2; the D gene is possibly TRBD1 (6 bases). The ends were cut back, 1 base at V and 4 bases at J, with 13 bases in the middle. Germline values: CDR1 KGHSH, CDR2 LQKENI. There are 15 residues in the CDR3. CDR3 DNA sequence: TGTGCCAGCTCACCACTCCAGGGGACCCTCTATGGCTACACCTTC. As protein: CASSPLQGTLYGYTF.

V gene TRBV10-1 combines with J gene TRBJ2-7, with 13 bases aligning to TRBD2. There are 21 residues in the CDR3. The V and J ends lost 2 bases and 7 bases, in that order; junction bases with no gene match: 23. Germline loops: CDR1 WNHNN, CDR2 SYGVQD (reference sequence). The CDR3 loop reads CASSEPALTSGRAKIPEEQYF. Written as DNA, the CDR3 is TGCGCCAGCAGTGAGCCGGCACTTACTAGCGGGAGGGCTAAAATCCCGGAGGAGCAGTACTTC.

Ten or more counts support this clonotype. The rearrangement links TRBV5-4 to TRBJ2-7, with D tentatively TRBD1 (5 bases). Germline values: CDR1 SGHNT, CDR2 YYREEE (reference sequence). The CDR3 runs to 13 residues. Trimming took 3 bases from V and 1 from J, leaving 8 bases between them. Written as DNA, the CDR3 is TGTGCCAGCAGCTCCAGGGTATCCTACGAGCAGTACTTC. The encoded protein is CASSSRVSYEQYF.

For this clonotype: A clone one base away is much larger, so this may be a read error. This sequence joins TRBV7-8 and TRBJ2-5; D not resolved. Germline V gene data show CDR1 as SGHVS and CDR2 as FQNEAQ. This CDR3 region has 14 residues. V was shortened by 3 bases and J by 2 bases, with 10 bases between the two germline ends. The CDR3 is CASSFRSVQETQYF. For the CDR3, the DNA is TGTGCCAGCAGCTTTCGATCAGTTCAAGAGACCCAGTACTTC.